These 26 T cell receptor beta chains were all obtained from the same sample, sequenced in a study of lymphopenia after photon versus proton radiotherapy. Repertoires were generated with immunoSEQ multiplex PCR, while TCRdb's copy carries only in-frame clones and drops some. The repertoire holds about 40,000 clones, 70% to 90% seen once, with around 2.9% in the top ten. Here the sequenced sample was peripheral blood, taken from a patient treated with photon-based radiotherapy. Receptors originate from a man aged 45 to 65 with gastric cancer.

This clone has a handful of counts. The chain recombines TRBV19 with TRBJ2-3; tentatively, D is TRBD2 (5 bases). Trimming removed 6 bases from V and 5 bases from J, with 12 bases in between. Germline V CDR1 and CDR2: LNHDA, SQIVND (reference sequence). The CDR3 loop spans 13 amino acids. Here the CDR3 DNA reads TGTGCCAGTAGGCGAGACCGGGGAGATACGCAGTATTTT. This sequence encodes CASRRDRGDTQYF. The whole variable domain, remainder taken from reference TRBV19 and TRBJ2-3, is DGGITQSPKYLFRKEGQNVTLSCEQNLNHDAMYWYRQDPGQGLRLIYYSQIVNDFQKGDIAEGYSVSREKKESFPLTVTSAQKNPTAFYLCASRRDRGDTQYFGPGTRLTVL.

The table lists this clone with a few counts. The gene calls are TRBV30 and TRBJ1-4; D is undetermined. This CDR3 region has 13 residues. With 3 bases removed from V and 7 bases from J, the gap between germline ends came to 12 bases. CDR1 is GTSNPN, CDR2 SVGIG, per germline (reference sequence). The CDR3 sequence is CAWSRERGEKLFF. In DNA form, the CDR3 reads TGTGCCTGGAGCCGGGAACGAGGTGAAAAACTGTTTTTT.

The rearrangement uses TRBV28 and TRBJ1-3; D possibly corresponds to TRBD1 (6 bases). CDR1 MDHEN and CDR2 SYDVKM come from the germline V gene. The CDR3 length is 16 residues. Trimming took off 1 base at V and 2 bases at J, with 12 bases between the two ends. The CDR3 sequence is CASSLSGGVTGNTIYF. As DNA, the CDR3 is TGTGCCAGCAGTTTATCGGGGGGCGTGACTGGAAACACCATATATTTT.

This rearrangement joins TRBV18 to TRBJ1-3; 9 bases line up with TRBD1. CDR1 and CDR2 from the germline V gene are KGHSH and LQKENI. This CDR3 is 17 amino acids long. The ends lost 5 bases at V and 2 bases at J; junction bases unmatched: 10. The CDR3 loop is CASSTLLRDRAGNTIYF. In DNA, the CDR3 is TGTGCCAGCTCAACTTTGCTCCGGGACAGGGCTGGAAACACCATATATTTT. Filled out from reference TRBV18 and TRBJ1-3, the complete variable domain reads NAGVMQNPRHLVRRRGQEARLRCSPMKGHSHVYWYRQLPEEGLKFMVYLQKENIIDESGMPKERFSAEFPKEGPSILRIQQVVRGDSAAYFCASSTLLRDRAGNTIYFGEGSWLTVV.

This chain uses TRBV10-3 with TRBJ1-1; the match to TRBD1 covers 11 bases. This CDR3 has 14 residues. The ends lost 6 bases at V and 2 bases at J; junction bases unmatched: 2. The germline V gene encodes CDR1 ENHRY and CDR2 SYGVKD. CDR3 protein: CAIRDRGLNTEAFF. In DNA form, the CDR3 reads TGTGCCATCAGGGACAGGGGGCTTAACACTGAAGCTTTCTTT.

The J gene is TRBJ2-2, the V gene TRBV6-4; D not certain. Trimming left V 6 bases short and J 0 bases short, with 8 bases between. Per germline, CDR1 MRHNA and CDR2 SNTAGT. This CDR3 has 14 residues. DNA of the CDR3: TGTGCCAGCAGGGAAGTTTCGAACACCGGGGAGCTGTTTTTT. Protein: CASREVSNTGELFF.

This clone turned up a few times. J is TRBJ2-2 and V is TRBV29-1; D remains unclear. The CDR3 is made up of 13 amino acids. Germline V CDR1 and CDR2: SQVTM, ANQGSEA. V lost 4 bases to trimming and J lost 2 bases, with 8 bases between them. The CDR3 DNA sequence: TGCAGCGTTGCAGTCCCTAACACCGGGGAGCTGTTTTTT. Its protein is CSVAVPNTGELFF.

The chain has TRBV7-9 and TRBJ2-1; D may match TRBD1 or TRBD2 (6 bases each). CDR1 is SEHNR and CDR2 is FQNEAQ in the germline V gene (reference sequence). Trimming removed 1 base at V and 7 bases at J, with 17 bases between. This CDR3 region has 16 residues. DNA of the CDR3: TGTGCCAGCAGCTTAGGGCAGGGAGGAGGGGGTAATGAGCAGTTCTTC. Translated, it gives CASSLGQGGGGNEQFF. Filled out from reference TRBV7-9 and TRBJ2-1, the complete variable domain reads DTGVSQNPRHKITKRGQNVTFRCDPISEHNRLYWYRQTLGQGPEFLTYFQNEAQLEKSRLLSDRFSAERPKGSFSTLEIQRTEQGDSAMYLCASSLGQGGGGNEQFFGPGTRLTVL.

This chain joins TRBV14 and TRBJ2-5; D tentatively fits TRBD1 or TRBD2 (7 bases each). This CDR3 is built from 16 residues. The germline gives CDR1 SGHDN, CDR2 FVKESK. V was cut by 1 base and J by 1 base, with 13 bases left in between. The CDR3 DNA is TGTGCCAGCAGCCAAGGCCAGGGGGGGACCCAAGAGACCCAGTACTTC. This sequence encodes CASSQGQGGTQETQYF. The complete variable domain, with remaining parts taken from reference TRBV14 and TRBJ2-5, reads EAGVTQFPSHSVIEKGQTVTLRCDPISGHDNLYWYRRVMGKEIKFLLHFVKESKQDESGMPNNRFLAERTGGTYSTLKVQPAELEDSGVYFCASSQGQGGTQETQYFGPGTRLLVL.

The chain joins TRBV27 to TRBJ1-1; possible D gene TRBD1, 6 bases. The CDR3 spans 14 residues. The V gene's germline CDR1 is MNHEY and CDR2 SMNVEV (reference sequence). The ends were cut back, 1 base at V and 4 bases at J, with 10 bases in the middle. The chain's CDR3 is CASSLLDSSTEAFF. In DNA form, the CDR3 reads TGTGCCAGCAGTTTATTGGACAGTTCCACTGAAGCTTTCTTT.

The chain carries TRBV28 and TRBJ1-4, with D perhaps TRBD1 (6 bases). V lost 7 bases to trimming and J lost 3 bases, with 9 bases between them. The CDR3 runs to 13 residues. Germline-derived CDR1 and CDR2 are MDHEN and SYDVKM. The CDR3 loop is CASTGDANEKLFF. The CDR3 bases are TGTGCCAGCACAGGGGATGCTAATGAAAAACTGTTTTTT. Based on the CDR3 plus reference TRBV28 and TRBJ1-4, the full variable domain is DVKVTQSSRYLVKRTGEKVFLECVQDMDHENMFWYRQDPGLGLRLIYFSYDVKMKEKGDIPEGYSVSREKKERFSLILESASTNQTSMYLCASTGDANEKLFFGSGTQLSVL.

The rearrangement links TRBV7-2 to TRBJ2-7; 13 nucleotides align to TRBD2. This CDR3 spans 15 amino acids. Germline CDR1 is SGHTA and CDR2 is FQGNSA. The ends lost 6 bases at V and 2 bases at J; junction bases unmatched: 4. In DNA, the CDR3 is TGTGCCAGCAGTCCCGGGACTAGCGGGGCCTACGAGCAGTACTTC. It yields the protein CASSPGTSGAYEQYF.

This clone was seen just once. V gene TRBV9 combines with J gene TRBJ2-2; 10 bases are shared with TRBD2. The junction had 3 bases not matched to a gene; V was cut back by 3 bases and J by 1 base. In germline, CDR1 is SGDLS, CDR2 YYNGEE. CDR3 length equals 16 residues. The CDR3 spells CASSARTSGNTGELFF. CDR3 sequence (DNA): TGTGCCAGCAGCGCCCGGACTAGCGGGAACACCGGGGAGCTGTTTTTT.

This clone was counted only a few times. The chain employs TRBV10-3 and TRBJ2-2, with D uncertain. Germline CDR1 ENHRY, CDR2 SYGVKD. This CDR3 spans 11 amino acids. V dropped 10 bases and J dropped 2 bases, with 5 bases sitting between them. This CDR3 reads CATHNTGELFF. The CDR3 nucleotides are TGTGCCACCCATAACACCGGGGAGCTGTTTTTT.

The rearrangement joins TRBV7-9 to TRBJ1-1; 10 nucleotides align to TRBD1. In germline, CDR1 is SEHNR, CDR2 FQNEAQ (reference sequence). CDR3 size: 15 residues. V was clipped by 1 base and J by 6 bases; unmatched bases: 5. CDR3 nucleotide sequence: TGTGCCAGCAGCTTAGAGGGGGACAGGGGTGCTGAAGCTTTCTTT. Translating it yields CASSLEGDRGAEAFF.

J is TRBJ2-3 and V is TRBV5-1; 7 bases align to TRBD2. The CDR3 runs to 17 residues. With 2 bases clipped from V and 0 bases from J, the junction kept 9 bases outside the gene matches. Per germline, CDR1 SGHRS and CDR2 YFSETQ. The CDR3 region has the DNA TGCGCCAGCAGCTTCCCCTTCGGGGGGTCAAGCACAGATACGCAGTATTTT. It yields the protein CASSFPFGGSSTDTQYF. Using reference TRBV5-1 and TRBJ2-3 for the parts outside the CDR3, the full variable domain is KAGVTQTPRYLIKTRGQQVTLSCSPISGHRSVSWYQQTPGQGLQFLFEYFSETQRNKGNFPGRFSGRQFSNSRSEMNVSTLELGDSALYLCASSFPFGGSSTDTQYFGPGTRLTVL.

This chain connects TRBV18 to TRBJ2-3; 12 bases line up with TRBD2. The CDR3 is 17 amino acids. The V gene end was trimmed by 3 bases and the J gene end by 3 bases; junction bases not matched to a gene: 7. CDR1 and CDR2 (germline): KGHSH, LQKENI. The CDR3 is CASSPLAGGPGTDTQYF. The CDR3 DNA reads TGTGCCAGCTCACCCCTAGCGGGAGGGCCCGGTACAGATACGCAGTATTTT.

As DNA, the CDR3 is TGTGCCAGCAGTCCCATCTCTTACACTGAAGCTTTCTTT. As protein: CASSPISYTEAFF. The J gene is TRBJ1-1, the V gene TRBV28; D gene uncertain. The CDR3 length is 13 residues. The germline gives CDR1 MDHEN, CDR2 SYDVKM. V lost 5 bases, J lost 3 bases, and 10 bases lay in between. Full variable domain (outside the CDR3, taken from reference TRBV28 and TRBJ1-1): DVKVTQSSRYLVKRTGEKVFLECVQDMDHENMFWYRQDPGLGLRLIYFSYDVKMKEKGDIPEGYSVSREKKERFSLILESASTNQTSMYLCASSPISYTEAFFGQGTRLTVV.

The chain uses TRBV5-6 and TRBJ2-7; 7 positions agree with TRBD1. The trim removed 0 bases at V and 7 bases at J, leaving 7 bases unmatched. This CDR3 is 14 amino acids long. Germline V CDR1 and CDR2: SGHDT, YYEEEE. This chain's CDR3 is CASSLGQGVGEQYF. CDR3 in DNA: TGTGCCAGCAGCTTGGGGCAGGGGGTTGGTGAGCAGTACTTC.

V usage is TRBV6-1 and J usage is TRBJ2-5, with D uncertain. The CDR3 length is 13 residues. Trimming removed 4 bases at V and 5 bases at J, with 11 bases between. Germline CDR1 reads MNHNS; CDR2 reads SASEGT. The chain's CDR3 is CASSGRHWETQYF. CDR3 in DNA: TGTGCCAGCAGTGGGCGCCACTGGGAGACCCAGTACTTC.

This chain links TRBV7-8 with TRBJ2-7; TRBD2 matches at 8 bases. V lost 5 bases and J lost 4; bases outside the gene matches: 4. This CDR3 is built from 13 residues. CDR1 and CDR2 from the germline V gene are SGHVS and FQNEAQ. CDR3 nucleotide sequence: TGTGCCAGCAGCCGACTAGCGATTTACGAGCAGTACTTC. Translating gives CASSRLAIYEQYF.

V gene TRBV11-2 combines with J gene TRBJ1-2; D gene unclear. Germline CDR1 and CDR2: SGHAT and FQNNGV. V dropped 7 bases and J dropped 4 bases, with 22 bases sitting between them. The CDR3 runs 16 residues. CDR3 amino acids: CASNVGSALVGYGYTF. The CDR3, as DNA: TGTGCCAGCAACGTAGGGTCAGCCCTCGTGGGCTATGGCTACACCTTC.

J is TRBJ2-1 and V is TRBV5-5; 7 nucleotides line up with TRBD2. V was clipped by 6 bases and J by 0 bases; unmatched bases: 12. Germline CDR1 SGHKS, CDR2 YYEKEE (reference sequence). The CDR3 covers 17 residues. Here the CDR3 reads CASTLGGASSSYNEQFF. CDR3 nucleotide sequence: TGTGCCAGCACCCTGGGAGGGGCTTCTAGCTCCTACAATGAGCAGTTCTTC.

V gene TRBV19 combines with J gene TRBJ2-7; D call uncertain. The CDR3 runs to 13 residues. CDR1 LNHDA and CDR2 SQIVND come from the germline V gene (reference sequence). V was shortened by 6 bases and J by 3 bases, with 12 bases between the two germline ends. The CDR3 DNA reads TGTGCCAGTAGCCCCAAGCACCTCTACGAGCAGTACTTC. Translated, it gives CASSPKHLYEQYF.

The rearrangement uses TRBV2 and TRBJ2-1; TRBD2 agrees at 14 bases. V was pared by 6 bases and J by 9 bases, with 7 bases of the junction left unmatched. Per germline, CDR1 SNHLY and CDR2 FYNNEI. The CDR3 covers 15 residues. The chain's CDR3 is CASRTGTSGRGEQFF. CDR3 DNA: TGTGCCAGCAGAACCGGGACTAGCGGGAGAGGTGAGCAGTTCTTC.

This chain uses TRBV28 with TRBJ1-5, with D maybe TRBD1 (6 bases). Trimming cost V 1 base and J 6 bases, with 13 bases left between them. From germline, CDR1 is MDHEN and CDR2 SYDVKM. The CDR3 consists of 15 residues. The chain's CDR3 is CASSLSTGWGQPQHF. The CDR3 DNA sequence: TGTGCCAGCAGTTTATCCACAGGGTGGGGTCAGCCCCAGCATTTT. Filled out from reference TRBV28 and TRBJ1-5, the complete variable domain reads DVKVTQSSRYLVKRTGEKVFLECVQDMDHENMFWYRQDPGLGLRLIYFSYDVKMKEKGDIPEGYSVSREKKERFSLILESASTNQTSMYLCASSLSTGWGQPQHFGDGTRLSIL.